The 21 T cell receptor beta chains in this list originate from one sample, sequenced in a study of response to subunit inactivated influenza vaccine. TCRdb re-derived calls from the RT-PCR reads in MiXCR, one entry per CDR3 protein. The sample contains about 700,000 distinct CDR3 sequences, approximately 15% of which appear only once. Here the sequenced sample was PBMCs from blood, taken around two weeks before vaccination. These receptors were taken from a man between 50 and 59 years old who received an inactivated influenza vaccine.

The genes are TRBV7-2 and TRBJ2-3; 10 bases agree with TRBD2. The trim removed 1 base at V and 0 bases at J, leaving 4 bases unmatched. The CDR3 totals 17 residues. CDR1 and CDR2 from the germline V gene are SGHTA and FQGNSA. CDR3 residues: CASSLVSGGGSTDTQYF. DNA of the CDR3: TGTGCCAGCAGCTTAGTGAGCGGGGGGGGTAGCACAGATACGCAGTATTTT.

Concerning this clonotype: One end of the junction fails to match germline, which may point to a read error. The V call is TRBV24-1, the J call TRBJ2-1; a weak D match, TRBD1 (6 bases). This CDR3 region has 16 residues. CDR1 KGHDR and CDR2 SFDVKD come from the germline V gene. The CDR3 region has the DNA TGTGCCACCAGTGATCCATCGACAGGCTCCTACAATGAGCTGTACTTC. Translating it yields CATSDPSTGSYNELYF.

This clonotype was seen a few times. The chain employs TRBV12-3 or TRBV12-4 and TRBJ2-5, with D unclear. The ends were cut back, 3 bases at V and 3 bases at J, with 11 bases in the middle. This CDR3 comprises 14 residues. In nucleotides, the CDR3 is TGTGCCAGCAGTTTGAGCAGCCTGAAAGAGACCCAGTACTTC. Translated, it gives CASSLSSLKETQYF.

CDR3 sequence (DNA): TGTGCCAGCAGCCAAGATCTTGCCGCAGGTGGGCCCCAGCATTTT. It codes for CASSQDLAAGGPQHF. The chain links TRBV4-2 to TRBJ1-5; D remains unclear. CDR3 length: 15 amino acids. The V and J ends lost 0 bases and 9 bases respectively, with 15 bases between them. Per germline, CDR1 LGHNA and CDR2 YNFKEQ.

J is TRBJ2-7 and V is TRBV5-6, with 7 bases matching TRBD2. This CDR3 region has 15 residues. V shed 1 base, J shed 0 bases, and the junction held 4 bases outside the gene matches. Germline loops: CDR1 SGHDT, CDR2 YYEEEE. The CDR3 protein is CASSLLRGGSYEQYF. DNA for the CDR3: TGTGCCAGCAGCTTGCTGCGCGGGGGCTCCTACGAGCAGTACTTC.

The chain couples TRBV20-1 to TRBJ2-7, with D perhaps matching TRBD1 (6 bases). Trimming left V 0 bases short and J 4 bases short, with 16 bases between. The CDR3 totals 15 residues. The germline CDR1 and CDR2 sequences are DFQATT and SNEGSKA (reference sequence). The CDR3 protein is CSAREAAGVMYEQYF. Here the CDR3 DNA reads TGCAGTGCTAGAGAGGCGGCAGGGGTTATGTACGAGCAGTACTTC.

Comments on this clonotype: This may come from a read error, since a much larger clone is one base off. V usage is TRBV29-1 and J usage is TRBJ2-7; D remains ambiguous. Per germline, CDR1 SQVTM and CDR2 ANQGSEA. The CDR3 contains 13 residues. Trimming shortened V by 7 bases and J by 0 bases, and 13 bases separated the two germline ends. CDR3 protein: CSALPGDSYEQYF. The CDR3 nucleotides read TGCAGCGCTCTTCCAGGAGACTCCTACGAGCAGTACTTC.

The chain uses TRBV6-1 and TRBJ2-7, with 9 bases that match TRBD1. V gave up 5 bases and J gave up 1 base; unmatched junction bases: 6. This CDR3 region has 15 residues. CDR1 MNHNS and CDR2 SASEGT come from the germline V gene. The CDR3 loop is CASSLGTGWSYEQYF. The CDR3 coding sequence is TGTGCCAGCAGTCTCGGGACAGGGTGGTCCTACGAGCAGTACTTC.

The chain couples TRBV11-2 to TRBJ2-7; D remains ambiguous. V was trimmed by 1 base and J by 0 bases, leaving 7 bases between them. The CDR3 runs to 14 residues. Germline V gene data show CDR1 as SGHAT and CDR2 as FQNNGV. Here the CDR3 reads CASSLVDTSYEQYF. The CDR3 nucleotides read TGTGCCAGCAGCTTAGTAGACACCTCCTACGAGCAGTACTTC. Drawing the rest from reference TRBV11-2 and TRBJ2-7, the complete variable domain is EAGVAQSPRYKIIEKRQSVAFWCNPISGHATLYWYQQILGQGPKLLIQFQNNGVVDDSQLPKDRFSAERLKGVDSTLKIQPAKLEDSAVYLCASSLVDTSYEQYFGPGTRLTVT.

This clonotype appeared a few times. This chain joins TRBV6-2 or TRBV6-3 and TRBJ2-7; 10 bases are shared with TRBD2. This CDR3 comprises 14 residues. Trimming at V came to 9 bases and at J to 3 bases, leaving 8 bases not matched to a gene. Germline V gene sequence: CDR1 MNHEY, CDR2 SVGEGT. The CDR3 spells CASHSGTSDYEQYF. Written as DNA, the CDR3 is TGTGCCAGTCACTCCGGGACTAGCGACTACGAGCAGTACTTC.

The genes are TRBV15 and TRBJ2-7; no firm D call. With 3 bases removed from V and 3 bases from J, the gap between germline ends came to 12 bases. The germline gives CDR1 LNHNV, CDR2 YYDKDF (reference sequence). The CDR3 runs to 14 residues. The CDR3 is CATSSGTLDYEQYF. The CDR3 DNA reads as TGTGCCACCAGCAGCGGAACCCTAGACTACGAGCAGTACTTC.

The chain uses TRBV7-6 and TRBJ2-1; the D gene is possibly TRBD1 (6 bases). Germline-derived CDR1 and CDR2 are SGHVS and FNYEAQ. Trimming took 8 bases from V and 5 from J, leaving 10 bases between them. The CDR3 contains 12 residues. The CDR3 DNA follows: TGTGCCAGCCTAGGGGGAAACAATGAGCAGTTCTTC. It codes for CASLGGNNEQFF.

This clonotype was seen repeatedly, ten times or more. The V call is TRBV18, the J call TRBJ2-7; 7 bases map to TRBD1. J gave up 1 base and V 6 bases, and 9 bases lay outside the gene matches. Germline CDR1 KGHSH, CDR2 LQKENI. This CDR3 is built from 15 residues. CDR3 amino acids: CASSRRDRYSYEQYF. The CDR3 nucleotides read TGTGCCAGCTCCCGACGGGACAGATATTCCTACGAGCAGTACTTC.

This clonotype was recorded many times. A junction end diverges from the germline sequence, so it may reflect a read error. V gene TRBV5-1 combines with J gene TRBJ2-7; perhaps TRBD1 as D (5 bases). There are 12 residues in the CDR3. In germline, CDR1 is SGHRS, CDR2 YFSETQ. The CDR3 region has the DNA TGTGCCAGCTCACCGCCAGGGAACGAGCAGTACTTC. Translation: CASSPPGNEQYF.

This clonotype has just a few counts. The chain combines TRBV7-2 with TRBJ1-2; 10 bases align to TRBD1. The germline gives CDR1 SGHTA, CDR2 FQGNSA. V was pared by 3 bases and J by 5 bases, with 3 bases of the junction left unmatched. This CDR3 has 14 residues. The chain's CDR3 is CASSFPGQGYGYTF. CDR3 in DNA: TGTGCCAGCAGCTTTCCGGGACAGGGGTATGGCTACACCTTC. The variable domain in full, completed from reference TRBV7-2 and TRBJ1-2, reads GAGVSQSPSNKVTEKGKDVELRCDPISGHTALYWYRQSLGQGLEFLIYFQGNSAPDKSGLPSDRFSAERTGGSVSTLTIQRTQQEDSAVYLCASSFPGQGYGYTFGSGTRLTVV.

This clonotype turned up a few times. This chain links TRBV30 with TRBJ2-7, with TRBD1 matching 7 bases. Germline CDR1 and CDR2: GTSNPN and SVGIG (reference sequence). The CDR3 runs 14 residues. V dropped 4 bases and J dropped 1; count of bases not matched to a gene: 7. DNA of the CDR3: TGTGCCTGGACCAGGGGGACACATTCCTACGAGCAGTACTTC. This codes for CAWTRGTHSYEQYF.

The chain is built from TRBV20-1 and TRBJ2-3; 11 bases are shared with TRBD2. Germline CDR1 and CDR2: DFQATT and SNEGSKA (reference sequence). The CDR3 runs to 15 residues. V was pared by 2 bases and J by 7 bases, with 8 bases of the junction left unmatched. The CDR3 nucleotides are TGCAGTGCTAGACCGGGACTAGCGGACGCACATACGCAGTATTTT. Translated: CSARPGLADAHTQYF.

The chain combines TRBV18 with TRBJ2-3; D might be TRBD1 or TRBD2, each matching 5 bases. The germline gives CDR1 KGHSH, CDR2 LQKENI. V lost 2 bases and J 4 bases, leaving 19 bases between the germline ends. This CDR3 is 17 amino acids long. CDR3 coding DNA: TGTGCCAGCTCACCAACGTTGACCCCGGGACCGGCAGATACGCAGTATTTT. Its translation is CASSPTLTPGPADTQYF.

The chain uses TRBV4-2 and TRBJ1-1, with TRBD1 matching 7 bases. The ends lost 2 bases at V and 0 bases at J; junction bases unmatched: 3. The CDR3 covers 15 residues. Germline assignment: CDR1 LGHNA and CDR2 YNFKEQ. CDR3 in amino acids: CASSQLGQMNTEAFF. CDR3 coding DNA: TGTGCCAGCAGCCAACTGGGACAGATGAACACTGAAGCTTTCTTT.

The table lists this clonotype with a few counts. J is TRBJ2-7 and V is TRBV7-9; 7 bases align to TRBD2. Per germline, CDR1 SEHNR and CDR2 FQNEAQ (reference sequence). CDR3 length equals 15 residues. Germline trimming cut 2 bases from V and 6 bases from J; bases unmatched to any gene: 10. CDR3: CASSLRAGADGEQYF. CDR3 DNA sequence: TGTGCCAGCAGCTTACGGGCGGGAGCGGACGGCGAGCAGTACTTC.

This clonotype occurred a few times. The J gene is TRBJ2-1, the V gene TRBV9; the match to TRBD1 covers 11 bases. The germline V gene encodes CDR1 SGDLS and CDR2 YYNGEE. The CDR3 is 15 residues long. Losses at the gene ends were 3 bases for V and 6 bases for J; bases not matched to a gene: 5. The CDR3 sequence is CASSGGQGASNEQFF. The CDR3 DNA follows: TGTGCCAGCAGCGGCGGACAGGGGGCTAGCAATGAGCAGTTCTTC.